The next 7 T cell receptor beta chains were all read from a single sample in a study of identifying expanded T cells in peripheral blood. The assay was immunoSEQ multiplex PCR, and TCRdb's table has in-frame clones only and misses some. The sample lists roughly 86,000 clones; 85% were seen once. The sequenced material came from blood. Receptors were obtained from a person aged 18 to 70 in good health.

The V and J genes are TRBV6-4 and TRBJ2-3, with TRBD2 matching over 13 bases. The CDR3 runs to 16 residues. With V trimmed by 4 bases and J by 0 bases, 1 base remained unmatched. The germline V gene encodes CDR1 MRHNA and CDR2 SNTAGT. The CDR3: CASSGLAGGSTDTQYF. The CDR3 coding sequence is TGTGCCAGCAGTGGACTAGCGGGGGGTAGCACAGATACGCAGTATTTT.

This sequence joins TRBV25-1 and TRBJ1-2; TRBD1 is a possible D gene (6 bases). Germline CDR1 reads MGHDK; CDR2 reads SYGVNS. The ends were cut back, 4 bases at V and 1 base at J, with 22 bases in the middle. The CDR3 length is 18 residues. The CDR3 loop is CASSAKGGQSLFNYGYTF. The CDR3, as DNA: TGTGCCAGCAGTGCAAAAGGTGGACAGTCCCTCTTTAACTATGGCTACACCTTC.

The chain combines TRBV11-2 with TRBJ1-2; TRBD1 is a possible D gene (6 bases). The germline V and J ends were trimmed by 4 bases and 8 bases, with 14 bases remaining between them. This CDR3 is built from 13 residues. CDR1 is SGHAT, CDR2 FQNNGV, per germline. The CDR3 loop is CASSYSGEGGYTF. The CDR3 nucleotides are TGTGCCAGCAGCTACTCAGGGGAAGGAGGCTACACCTTC.

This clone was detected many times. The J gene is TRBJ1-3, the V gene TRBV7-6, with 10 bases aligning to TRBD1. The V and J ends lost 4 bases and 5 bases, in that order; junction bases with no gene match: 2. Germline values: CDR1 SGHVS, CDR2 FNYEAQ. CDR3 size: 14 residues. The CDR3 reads CASSSGQGRNTIYF. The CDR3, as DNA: TGTGCCAGCAGCTCGGGACAGGGGAGAAACACCATATATTTT.

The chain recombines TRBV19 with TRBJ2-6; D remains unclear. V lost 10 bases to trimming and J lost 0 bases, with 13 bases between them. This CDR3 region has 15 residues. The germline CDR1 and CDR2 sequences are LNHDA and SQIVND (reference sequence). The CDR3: CATKSHISGANVLTF. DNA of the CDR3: TGTGCCACCAAATCACATATCTCTGGGGCCAACGTCCTGACTTTC.

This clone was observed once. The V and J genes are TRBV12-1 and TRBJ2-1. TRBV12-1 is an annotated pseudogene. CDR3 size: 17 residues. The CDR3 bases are TGTGCCAGCAGCTCGGTCGTCCAGCCCACTCAGTGGACTGAGCAGTTCTTC. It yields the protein CASSSVVQPTQWTEQFF.

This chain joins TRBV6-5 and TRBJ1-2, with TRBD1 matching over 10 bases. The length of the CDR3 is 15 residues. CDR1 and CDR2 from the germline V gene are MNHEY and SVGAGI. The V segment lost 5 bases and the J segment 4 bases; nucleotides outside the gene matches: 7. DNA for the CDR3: TGTGCCAGCAGTGCACGTAGGACAGGGGGCTATGGCTACACCTTC. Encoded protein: CASSARRTGGYGYTF.